Each of the 30 T cell receptor beta chains below was sequenced from the same sample in a study of blood T cell repertoires in COVID-19. Assay used: immunoSEQ multiplex PCR; TCRdb lists only in-frame clones, some missing. The data show 300,000 to 350,000 clones, with roughly 90% seen just once and roughly 2.8% held by the top ten. Source material: peripheral blood. The receptors shown here come from a woman between 25 and 40 years old with COVID-19, enrolled during active disease.

The genes are TRBV18 and TRBJ1-4; unclear D gene. V gave up 8 bases and J gave up 3 bases, with 10 bases separating them. CDR3 length: 13 residues. Germline CDR1 reads KGHSH; CDR2 reads LQKENI. CDR3 amino acids: CASPTGANEKLFF. The CDR3 DNA reads TGTGCCAGCCCGACGGGAGCTAATGAAAAACTGTTTTTT.

On this clone itself: The CDR3 carries no conserved terminal phenylalanine or tryptophan, so it likely arises from a read error. The limits of the CDR3 on the DNA are not certain, so only TCRdb's listed CDR3 is given. This sequence joins TRBV14 and TRBJ1-2; TRBD1, the table's D call, lacks a check against the DNA. 15 amino acids form the CDR3, both terminal residues included. Germline CDR1 SGHDN, CDR2 FVKESK. The CDR3 protein is CASSQDPTGSGHISL.

The genes are TRBV7-9 and TRBJ2-1, with 8 bases lining up with TRBD2. Germline V gives CDR1 SEHNR, CDR2 FQNEAQ (reference sequence). With V trimmed by 2 bases and J by 8 bases, 5 bases remained unmatched. The CDR3 has 14 residues. The CDR3 sequence is CASSLPGGPYEQFF. The CDR3 bases are TGTGCCAGCAGCTTACCGGGAGGGCCCTATGAGCAGTTCTTC. The whole variable domain, remainder taken from reference TRBV7-9 and TRBJ2-1, is DTGVSQNPRHKITKRGQNVTFRCDPISEHNRLYWYRQTLGQGPEFLTYFQNEAQLEKSRLLSDRFSAERPKGSFSTLEIQRTEQGDSAMYLCASSLPGGPYEQFFGPGTRLTVL.

This chain joins TRBV3-1 (or the pseudogene TRBV3-2) and TRBJ2-1; 7 bases fit TRBD2. This CDR3 has 14 residues. Germline V gene sequence: CDR1 LGHDT, CDR2 YNNKEL (reference sequence). V was clipped by 4 bases and J by 5 bases; unmatched bases: 5. CDR3 residues: CASSRAGLHNEQFF. The CDR3 coding sequence is TGTGCCAGCAGCCGAGCGGGACTTCACAATGAGCAGTTCTTC.

This sequence joins TRBV11-2 and TRBJ1-2; weak D call: TRBD1 (5 bases). The V and J ends lost 2 bases and 4 bases respectively, with 14 bases between them. The CDR3 runs to 15 residues. The germline gives CDR1 SGHAT, CDR2 FQNNGV. CDR3 residues: CASSLLGTSSYGYTF. The CDR3 nucleotides read TGTGCCAGCAGCTTATTGGGGACTTCTTCCTATGGCTACACCTTC. Full variable domain (outside the CDR3, taken from reference TRBV11-2 and TRBJ1-2): EAGVAQSPRYKIIEKRQSVAFWCNPISGHATLYWYQQILGQGPKLLIQFQNNGVVDDSQLPKDRFSAERLKGVDSTLKIQPAKLEDSAVYLCASSLLGTSSYGYTFGSGTRLTVV.

This clone was recorded only once. The chain has TRBV7-9 and TRBJ1-2, with a possible D match to TRBD1 (5 bases). CDR3 length equals 14 residues. The germline V gene has CDR1 SEHNR and CDR2 FQNEAQ (reference sequence). V dropped 5 bases and J dropped 7 bases, with 17 bases sitting between them. This CDR3 reads CASSARDYLGGYTF. CDR3 DNA: TGTGCCAGCAGCGCCCGGGACTACCTCGGTGGCTACACCTTC. The full variable domain, rest sourced from reference TRBV7-9 and TRBJ1-2, is DTGVSQNPRHKITKRGQNVTFRCDPISEHNRLYWYRQTLGQGPEFLTYFQNEAQLEKSRLLSDRFSAERPKGSFSTLEIQRTEQGDSAMYLCASSARDYLGGYTFGSGTRLTVV.

The V call is TRBV7-5, the J call TRBJ1-1. TRBV7-5 is recorded as a pseudogene. The CDR3 covers 15 residues. CDR3 in DNA: TGTGTCAGAAGCTTAGCCGCCGGGAAAGCGACTGAAGCTTTCTTT. It codes for CVRSLAAGKATEAFF.

V gene TRBV4-1 combines with J gene TRBJ2-6, with 8 positions matching TRBD1. The CDR3 covers 16 residues. Germline V gives CDR1 MGHRA, CDR2 YSYEKL. V gave up 6 bases and J gave up 2 bases; unmatched junction bases: 6. Here the CDR3 reads CASSFTTGAGANVLTF. The DNA of the CDR3 is TGCGCCAGCAGTTTTACGACAGGGGCTGGGGCCAACGTCCTGACTTTC.

The chain uses TRBV5-4 and TRBJ1-2; the match to TRBD1 covers 9 bases. V shed 4 bases and J 4 bases; nucleotides not matched to a gene: 11. Germline V gene lookup returns CDR1 SGHNT and CDR2 YYREEE (reference sequence). The CDR3 runs 16 residues. CDR3 loop: CASSLGTGQGGYGYTF. In DNA form, the CDR3 reads TGTGCCAGCAGCCTGGGGACAGGGCAAGGGGGCTATGGCTACACCTTC. The full variable domain, its missing parts supplied by reference TRBV5-4 and TRBJ1-2, is ETGVTQSPTHLIKTRGQQVTLRCSSQSGHNTVSWYQQALGQGPQFIFQYYREEENGRGNFPPRFSGLQFPNYSSELNVNALELDDSALYLCASSLGTGQGGYGYTFGSGTRLTVV.

This chain links TRBV20-1 with TRBJ1-5; maybe TRBD1 (6 bases). The CDR3 is 14 residues long. CDR1 and CDR2 (germline): DFQATT, SNEGSKA (reference sequence). V lost 3 bases to trimming and J lost 4 bases, with 13 bases between them. The CDR3 here is CSASIPQGNQPQHF. CDR3 nucleotide sequence: TGCAGTGCTAGTATCCCACAGGGTAATCAGCCCCAGCATTTT.

This chain connects TRBV2 to TRBJ2-2; 11 nucleotides agree with TRBD2. In germline, CDR1 is SNHLY, CDR2 FYNNEI. The CDR3 length is 17 residues. J gave up 3 bases and V 2 bases, and 5 bases lay outside the gene matches. The CDR3 DNA reads TGTGCCAGCAGTGAATCGGGACTAGCGGATGACACCGGGGAGCTGTTTTTT. Translation: CASSESGLADDTGELFF. Drawing the rest from reference TRBV2 and TRBJ2-2, the complete variable domain is EPEVTQTPSHQVTQMGQEVILRCVPISNHLYFYWYRQILGQKVEFLVSFYNNEISEKSEIFDDQFSVERPDGSNFTLKIRSTKLEDSAMYFCASSESGLADDTGELFFGEGSRLTVL.

The chain employs TRBV28 and TRBJ2-1; TRBD2 matches 11 bases. Germline V gives CDR1 MDHEN, CDR2 SYDVKM. Trimming took 4 bases from V and 7 from J; bases not matched to a gene: 9. The CDR3 covers 16 residues. The CDR3 bases are TGTGCCAGCAGTTACTCCGGGACTAGCGGAGGAAATGAGCAGTTCTTC. This encodes CASSYSGTSGGNEQFF. The full variable domain, in which reference TRBV28 and TRBJ2-1 provide the parts outside the CDR3, is DVKVTQSSRYLVKRTGEKVFLECVQDMDHENMFWYRQDPGLGLRLIYFSYDVKMKEKGDIPEGYSVSREKKERFSLILESASTNQTSMYLCASSYSGTSGGNEQFFGPGTRLTVL.

The chain recombines TRBV18 with TRBJ1-1; TRBD1 is a possible D gene (5 bases). This CDR3 spans 17 amino acids. Germline CDR1 is KGHSH and CDR2 is LQKENI. V was clipped by 2 bases and J by 2 bases, with 18 bases between them. The chain's CDR3 is CASSPRGVSQGNTEAFF. The CDR3 DNA sequence: TGTGCCAGCTCACCAAGAGGAGTTTCTCAGGGAAACACTGAAGCTTTCTTT.

The chain recombines TRBV11-2 with TRBJ2-5; the match to TRBD1 covers 9 bases. In germline, CDR1 is SGHAT, CDR2 FQNNGV. The CDR3 is 14 amino acids. Losses at the gene ends were 5 bases for V and 5 bases for J; bases not matched to a gene: 6. The CDR3 sequence is CASSGTGTVETQYF. The CDR3 nucleotides are TGTGCCAGCAGCGGGACAGGGACGGTGGAGACCCAGTACTTC.

The V and J genes are TRBV6-6 and TRBJ1-1; D gene unclear. V lost 0 bases, J lost 5 bases, and 16 bases lay in between. This CDR3 is built from 16 residues. Per the germline V gene, CDR1 is MNHNY and CDR2 is SVGAGI (reference sequence). For the CDR3, the DNA is TGTGCCAGCAGTTACTCGCGGGGAGGTCGAGAGACTGAAGCTTTCTTT. It is translated as CASSYSRGGRETEAFF.

The chain uses TRBV19 and TRBJ2-1, with D unresolved. The CDR3 is 16 amino acids. Germline V gene sequence: CDR1 LNHDA, CDR2 SQIVND (reference sequence). V was clipped by 0 bases and J by 0 bases, with 9 bases between them. The CDR3 DNA is TGTGCCAGTAGTATAGAGGGCGAGAGCTCCTACAATGAGCAGTTCTTC. Protein: CASSIEGESSYNEQFF.

Of note for this clone: Additional DNA sequences in this sample encode the identical CDR3. The V gene is TRBV12-3 or TRBV12-4, the J gene TRBJ1-5; possible D gene TRBD1, 5 bases. V shed 1 base and J shed 4 bases, with 5 bases lying between them. This CDR3 has 13 residues. The CDR3 region is CASSLGQNQPQHF. CDR3 in DNA: TGTGCCAGCAGTTTAGGACAGAATCAGCCCCAGCATTTT.

This clone has more than one count but fewer than ten. The CDR3 region is CASSLGQGGIYGYTF. Here the CDR3 DNA reads TGTGCCAGCAGCTTGGGGCAGGGAGGGATCTATGGCTACACCTTC. V usage is TRBV5-8 and J usage is TRBJ1-2; D possibly corresponds to TRBD1 (5 bases). From germline, CDR1 is SGHTS and CDR2 YDEGEE. V lost 0 bases and J 4 bases, leaving 13 bases between the germline ends. CDR3 length: 15 amino acids. The full variable domain, with the rest looked up from reference TRBV5-8 and TRBJ1-2, is EAGVTQSPTHLIKTRGQQATLRCSPISGHTSVYWYQQALGLGLQFLLWYDEGEERNRGNFPPRFSGRQFPNYSSELNVNALELEDSALYLCASSLGQGGIYGYTFGSGTRLTVV.

V gene TRBV7-2 combines with J gene TRBJ2-3, with 13 bases fitting TRBD2. The junction had 7 bases not matched to a gene; V was cut back by 5 bases and J by 2 bases. In germline, CDR1 is SGHTA, CDR2 FQGNSA. The CDR3 loop spans 17 amino acids. CDR3 residues: CASSLRLAGGSTDTQYF. The CDR3 nucleotides are TGTGCCAGCAGCCTCCGACTAGCGGGGGGATCCACAGATACGCAGTATTTT.

The CDR3 is CASSEGTSGFTDTQYF. The CDR3 DNA sequence: TGCGCCAGCAGTGAGGGGACTAGCGGGTTCACAGATACGCAGTATTTT. The genes are TRBV10-1 and TRBJ2-3, with 12 bases that match TRBD2. Looked up from germline, CDR1 is WNHNN and CDR2 is SYGVQD (reference sequence). V was pared by 2 bases and J by 2 bases, with 2 bases of the junction left unmatched. The CDR3 runs to 16 residues.

CDR3 sequence reads: CASQAWTGGTEAFF. Written as DNA, the CDR3 is TGCGCCAGCCAAGCATGGACAGGGGGCACTGAAGCTTTCTTT. V gene TRBV5-1 combines with J gene TRBJ1-1, with 10 bases fitting TRBD1. The CDR3 spans 14 residues. Germline assignment: CDR1 SGHRS and CDR2 YFSETQ. The V segment lost 7 bases and the J segment 4 bases; nucleotides outside the gene matches: 7.

The V and J genes are TRBV11-2 and TRBJ1-1, with TRBD1 identical over 7 bases. Germline assignment: CDR1 SGHAT and CDR2 FQNNGV. The CDR3 covers 14 residues. V lost 5 bases, J lost 4 bases, and 7 bases stayed unmatched. CDR3 sequence: CASSVLTGSTEAFF. In DNA form, the CDR3 reads TGTGCCAGCAGCGTGTTGACAGGGAGCACTGAAGCTTTCTTT.

This clone was seen only once. The V and J genes are TRBV30 and TRBJ1-1, with a weak D call TRBD1 (6 bases). CDR3 length: 18 amino acids. Deletions cut 1 base from V and 6 bases from J, with 27 bases between. In germline, CDR1 is GTSNPN, CDR2 SVGIG (reference sequence). CDR3 DNA sequence: TGTGCCTGGAGTGGGGGGCGGGCAGGCGCAGAGGATTGGGCTGAAGCTTTCTTT. Amino acids: CAWSGGRAGAEDWAEAFF. The complete variable domain, with remaining parts taken from reference TRBV30 and TRBJ1-1, reads SQTIHQWPATLVQPVGSPLSLECTVEGTSNPNLYWYRQAAGRGLQLLFYSVGIGQISSEVPQNLSASRPQDRQFILSSKKLLLSDSGFYLCAWSGGRAGAEDWAEAFFGQGTRLTVV.

The chain couples TRBV4-1 to TRBJ2-1; TRBD2 matches 12 bases. The J segment lost 10 bases and the V segment lost 1 base, leaving 17 bases of the junction unmatched. The germline V gene encodes CDR1 MGHRA and CDR2 YSYEKL. The CDR3 extends over 19 amino acids. CDR3 DNA: TGCGCCAGCAGCCAAGGAGGAGCTAGCGGGAGGGCCTTAGAAGGGGAGCAGTTCTTC. Translated: CASSQGGASGRALEGEQFF.

This clone was found once. The rearrangement joins TRBV9 to TRBJ2-2, with 9 nucleotides matching TRBD2. The CDR3 runs to 17 residues. From germline, CDR1 is SGDLS and CDR2 YYNGEE. V lost 0 bases and J lost 5; bases outside the gene matches: 8. CDR3: CASSVGLADPRTGELFF. The DNA for the CDR3 is TGTGCCAGCAGCGTAGGACTAGCGGACCCGAGGACCGGGGAGCTGTTTTTT.

The J gene is TRBJ1-6, the V gene TRBV5-4; D ambiguous. This CDR3 has 15 amino acids. CDR1 SGHNT and CDR2 YYREEE come from the germline V gene (reference sequence). V lost 4 bases and J lost 6, with 14 bases in between. DNA of the CDR3: TGTGCCAGCAGCCCTTCGTCGTCCCTTAATTCACCCCTCCACTTT. As protein: CASSPSSSLNSPLHF.

The chain couples TRBV30 to TRBJ2-3, with 7 bases identical to TRBD1. The CDR3 is 15 residues long. CDR1 is GTSNPN, CDR2 SVGIG, per germline (reference sequence). V shed 0 bases, J shed 4 bases, and the junction held 7 bases outside the gene matches. For the CDR3, the DNA is TGTGCCTGGAGTGTTGGCAGGGGGTCGGCAGATACGCAGTATTTT. Its translation: CAWSVGRGSADTQYF.

The chain employs TRBV2 and TRBJ1-3; the match to TRBD1 covers 8 bases. The CDR3 consists of 14 residues. J was trimmed by 7 bases and V by 7 bases; bases with no gene match: 9. CDR1 is SNHLY and CDR2 is FYNNEI in the germline V gene. The CDR3 coding sequence is TGTGCCAGCAATGTCGACAGGGGTGGCAACACCATATATTTT. Its protein product is CASNVDRGGNTIYF.

The chain links TRBV5-1 to TRBJ1-3; perhaps TRBD1 as D (5 bases). The CDR3 loop spans 15 amino acids. Germline-derived CDR1 and CDR2 are SGHRS and YFSETQ. Trimming cost V 1 base and J 0 bases, with 8 bases left between them. The CDR3 loop is CASSLSDSSGNTIYF. As DNA, the CDR3 is TGCGCCAGCAGCTTGAGCGACAGCTCTGGAAACACCATATATTTT.

This sequence joins TRBV19 and TRBJ2-1; perhaps TRBD2 as D (5 bases). CDR1 is LNHDA, CDR2 SQIVND, per germline (reference sequence). With 7 bases removed from V and 8 bases from J, the gap between germline ends came to 15 bases. CDR3 length: 13 residues. Here the CDR3 reads CASIGLGVHEQFF. The CDR3 nucleotides are TGTGCCAGTATTGGACTCGGGGTGCATGAGCAGTTCTTC.